The clone carrying this TCR beta chain occurred a few times. This entry belongs to a study of blood T cell repertoires in COVID-19. The wider study: Donors in the United States, Italy and Spain gave samples during acute or convalescent COVID-19.

Authors' data handling: Amplified reference gene primers provided the basis for estimating nucleated cell counts. The protocol was immunoSEQ multiplex PCR, while the TCRdb copy is restricted to in-frame clones and leaves out a portion. That table is the source of V, J and clone size, and D and trimming were worked out from the DNA. The sample records under 400,000 clones, 90% being singletons. This CDR3 has 13 amino acids. V was shortened by 3 bases and J by 4 bases, with 10 bases between the two germline ends. CDR1 is MRHNA, CDR2 SNTAGT, per germline. The chain employs TRBV6-4 and TRBJ2-7; D may be TRBD2 (6 bases). Sequenced material: peripheral blood. The receptor was isolated from a man between 18 and 35 years old with active or convalescent COVID-19. In DNA, the CDR3 is TGTGCCAGCAGTGAGCATAGCGGTTACGAGCAGTACTTC. Its translation is CASSEHSGYEQYF.